The 28 T cell receptor beta chains in this list originate from one sample, sequenced in a study of OX40 agonist ivuxolimab in advanced cancers. The library was generated by the immunoSEQ multiplex PCR assay. TCRdb stores this immuneACCESS table with in-frame sequences only. Part of the clones is absent; in the studies checked, under half of the shortfall reflects unresolved V genes, and no reason is known for the rest. The table for this sample lists some 82,000 clones; roughly nine tenths of them were counted only once. The ten top clones hold under 3% of the sample. The specimen was CD4+ or CD8+ T cells sorted from blood, collected in a trial of the OX40 agonist ivuxolimab. These receptor sequences come from an adult with an advanced solid tumor such as melanoma, head and neck, liver or kidney cancer.

The chain is built from TRBV5-1 and TRBJ2-1; the D is unclear. The V gene lost 0 bases and the J gene lost 4 bases, with 8 bases spanning the gap. In germline, CDR1 is SGHRS, CDR2 YFSETQ. This CDR3 has 14 residues. In nucleotides, the CDR3 is TGCGCCAGCAGCTTGGATGTGGTTTACAATGAGCAGTTCTTC. Protein: CASSLDVVYNEQFF.

The rearrangement uses TRBV9 and TRBJ2-7; no clear D. Trimming took off 0 bases at V and 2 bases at J, with 9 bases between the two ends. The CDR3 loop spans 14 amino acids. The germline CDR1 and CDR2 sequences are SGDLS and YYNGEE. CDR3 bases: TGTGCCAGCAGCGTAGATGCCGATACCTACGAGCAGTACTTC. Protein product: CASSVDADTYEQYF.

J is TRBJ2-3 and V is TRBV5-1; no definite D call. With 7 bases removed from V and 7 bases from J, the gap between germline ends came to 13 bases. The germline gives CDR1 SGHRS, CDR2 YFSETQ. This CDR3 has 12 residues. The CDR3 loop reads CASHKEVHTQYF. The CDR3 bases are TGCGCCAGCCATAAAGAGGTTCATACGCAGTATTTT.

The rearrangement joins TRBV27 to TRBJ1-5; D is undetermined. CDR1 and CDR2 (germline): MNHEY, SMNVEV (reference sequence). V was shortened by 3 bases and J by 4 bases, with 10 bases between the two germline ends. The CDR3 runs 14 residues. The CDR3 DNA is TGTGCCAGCAGTTTTTTGGTGGGGAATCAGCCCCAGCATTTT. Its protein is CASSFLVGNQPQHF.

The chain combines TRBV28 with TRBJ1-5, with 7 positions matching TRBD1. Germline V gene lookup returns CDR1 MDHEN and CDR2 SYDVKM. This CDR3 has 13 amino acids. With V trimmed by 8 bases and J by 3 bases, 4 bases remained unmatched. CDR3 in amino acids: CASRTGFNQPQHF. The CDR3 nucleotides read TGTGCCAGCCGGACAGGCTTCAATCAGCCCCAGCATTTT.

This chain uses TRBV7-9 with TRBJ2-7; TRBD2 matches 11 bases. The V gene end was trimmed by 3 bases and the J gene end by 7 bases; junction bases not matched to a gene: 17. The CDR3 extends over 18 amino acids. Germline V gives CDR1 SEHNR, CDR2 FQNEAQ (reference sequence). In DNA, the CDR3 is TGTGCCAGCAGCTTTGGGTCACTAGCGGGAGCTCGCTATAGGGAGCAGTACTTC. Protein sequence: CASSFGSLAGARYREQYF.

V usage is TRBV1 and J usage is TRBJ2-2; the table names TRBD2, a call not compared with the DNA. TRBV1 has pseudogene status. The CDR3 totals 20 residues. CDR3 amino acids: CTSSPPRGLAERGGTGELFF. The DNA for the CDR3 is TGCACCAGCAGCCCGCCCCGGGGGCTAGCGGAGAGAGGTGGCACCGGGGAGCTGTTTTTT.

The chain employs TRBV7-2 and TRBJ2-2, with a possible D match to TRBD2 (6 bases). Germline V gives CDR1 SGHTA, CDR2 FQGNSA. Between the trimmed V and J ends, which lost 3 bases and 1 base, there was a span of 9 bases. The CDR3 has 15 amino acids. CDR3 nucleotide sequence: TGTGCCAGCAGCTTGGGTAGCGGGAACACCGGGGAGCTGTTTTTT. It codes for CASSLGSGNTGELFF.

V is TRBV7-9 and J is TRBJ2-3; 12 bases match TRBD2. Germline CDR1 is SEHNR and CDR2 is FQNEAQ (reference sequence). The V segment lost 5 bases and the J segment 2 bases; nucleotides outside the gene matches: 5. The CDR3 has 16 residues. CDR3 in amino acids: CASSPGLAGFTDTQYF. The DNA of the CDR3 is TGTGCCAGCAGCCCCGGACTAGCGGGATTCACAGATACGCAGTATTTT. Complete variable domain (other parts from reference TRBV7-9 and TRBJ2-3): DTGVSQNPRHKITKRGQNVTFRCDPISEHNRLYWYRQTLGQGPEFLTYFQNEAQLEKSRLLSDRFSAERPKGSFSTLEIQRTEQGDSAMYLCASSPGLAGFTDTQYFGPGTRLTVL.

As regards this clone: In the same sample, other DNA sequences code for this CDR3. This chain links TRBV29-1 with TRBJ1-1; no reliable D call. V was trimmed by 7 bases and J by 0 bases, leaving 9 bases between them. The CDR3 has 12 residues. Looked up from germline, CDR1 is SQVTM and CDR2 is ANQGSEA. The CDR3 region is CSARTLNTEAFF. Here the CDR3 DNA reads TGCAGCGCCCGGACCCTGAACACTGAAGCTTTCTTT.

Here the CDR3 reads CASSPTGGGGNQPQHF. CDR3 DNA sequence: TGTGCCAGCTCCCCTACCGGGGGTGGGGGCAATCAGCCCCAGCATTTT. The chain employs TRBV18 and TRBJ1-5; D is possibly TRBD1 (5 bases). The CDR3 spans 16 residues. The V and J ends lost 6 bases and 2 bases respectively, with 17 bases between them. CDR1 and CDR2 (germline): KGHSH, LQKENI.

This chain joins TRBV30 and TRBJ2-3; the D gene is possibly TRBD1 (5 bases). With 0 bases removed from V and 3 bases from J, the gap between germline ends came to 7 bases. The CDR3 is 13 residues long. Germline loops: CDR1 GTSNPN, CDR2 SVGIG (reference sequence). DNA for the CDR3: TGTGCCTGGAGTGTTCAGGGTACAGATACGCAGTATTTT. Protein product: CAWSVQGTDTQYF.

V usage is TRBV19 and J usage is TRBJ2-1; TRBD2 matches 7 bases. The J segment lost 2 bases and the V segment lost 1 base, leaving 2 bases of the junction unmatched. CDR3 length: 15 amino acids. Per germline, CDR1 LNHDA and CDR2 SQIVND (reference sequence). The CDR3 sequence: CASSIASGTYNEQFF. For the CDR3, the DNA is TGTGCCAGTAGTATAGCCAGCGGGACCTACAATGAGCAGTTCTTC.

V and J are TRBV2 and TRBJ1-2, with D tentatively TRBD1 (6 bases). Germline V gene lookup returns CDR1 SNHLY and CDR2 FYNNEI. This CDR3 has 15 residues. V was cut by 6 bases and J by 4 bases, with 18 bases left in between. The CDR3 loop is CASRADRPSTYGYTF. The CDR3 DNA reads TGTGCCAGCAGGGCAGACAGGCCGTCAACCTATGGCTACACCTTC.

The genes are TRBV2 and TRBJ2-1; possible D gene TRBD2, 5 bases. V dropped 2 bases and J dropped 4 bases, with 15 bases sitting between them. The CDR3 sequence is 16 residues long. Germline-derived CDR1 and CDR2 are SNHLY and FYNNEI. The CDR3 DNA sequence: TGTGCCAGCAGTGAACGGAGCGGCGCCTTTTACAATGAGCAGTTCTTC. Its translation is CASSERSGAFYNEQFF. The whole variable domain, remainder taken from reference TRBV2 and TRBJ2-1, is EPEVTQTPSHQVTQMGQEVILRCVPISNHLYFYWYRQILGQKVEFLVSFYNNEISEKSEIFDDQFSVERPDGSNFTLKIRSTKLEDSAMYFCASSERSGAFYNEQFFGPGTRLTVL.

This chain links TRBV11-2 with TRBJ1-2; 8 nucleotides match TRBD1. V lost 0 bases, J lost 4 bases, and 4 bases stayed unmatched. Germline V gives CDR1 SGHAT, CDR2 FQNNGV. The CDR3 has 15 residues. DNA for the CDR3: TGTGCCAGCAGCTTAGATTACACAGGGGGCTATGGCTACACCTTC. Translated, it gives CASSLDYTGGYGYTF.

The chain couples TRBV2 to TRBJ1-5; a weak D match, TRBD1 (5 bases). V lost 2 bases and J 7 bases, leaving 9 bases between the germline ends. In germline, CDR1 is SNHLY, CDR2 FYNNEI. The CDR3 has 13 amino acids. The CDR3 DNA reads as TGTGCCAGCAGTGAAAGAGGGGCGCAGCCCCAGCATTTT. Translated, it gives CASSERGAQPQHF.

V gene TRBV10-3 combines with J gene TRBJ2-2; D unclear. The CDR3 is 15 amino acids. Germline CDR1 and CDR2: ENHRY and SYGVKD. V was trimmed by 0 bases and J by 4 bases, leaving 9 bases between them. CDR3 loop: CAISESPGPTGELFF. As DNA, the CDR3 is TGTGCCATCAGTGAGTCGCCAGGTCCCACCGGGGAGCTGTTTTTT.

The chain links TRBV5-5 to TRBJ2-2, with D perhaps matching TRBD1 (5 bases). Per the germline V gene, CDR1 is SGHKS and CDR2 is YYEKEE (reference sequence). This CDR3 contains 14 residues. Trimming removed 6 bases at V and 7 bases at J, with 16 bases between. CDR3 in DNA: TGTGCCAGCAAGGGTGGGGCGTTTGACGGGGAGCTGTTTTTT. Its protein product is CASKGGAFDGELFF.

The genes are TRBV11-1 and TRBJ2-1, with 12 bases fitting TRBD1. The length of the CDR3 is 15 residues. In germline, CDR1 is SGHAT, CDR2 FQDESV (reference sequence). V was clipped by 5 bases and J by 4 bases; unmatched bases: 3. The CDR3 protein is CASSRGQGAYNEQFF. The CDR3, as DNA: TGTGCCAGCAGCCGGGGACAGGGGGCTTACAATGAGCAGTTCTTC.

This clone was found once. V and J are TRBV5-5 and TRBJ1-1, with a weak D call TRBD1 (5 bases). Germline CDR1 SGHKS, CDR2 YYEKEE (reference sequence). The CDR3 has 13 residues. V lost 2 bases and J lost 2, with 7 bases in between. The CDR3 sequence: CASSFGTNTEAFF. In DNA, the CDR3 is TGTGCCAGCAGCTTTGGGACCAACACTGAAGCTTTCTTT.

The rearrangement joins TRBV9 to TRBJ2-1; D gene unclear. CDR1 is SGDLS and CDR2 is YYNGEE in the germline V gene. This CDR3 spans 15 amino acids. With 4 bases removed from V and 1 base from J, the gap between germline ends came to 12 bases. CDR3 nucleotides: TGTGCCAGCAGCTCCCTATCGGGTTCCTACAATGAGCAGTTCTTC. Translation: CASSSLSGSYNEQFF.

This chain joins TRBV7-6 and TRBJ1-1, with D uncertain. Germline loops: CDR1 SGHVS, CDR2 FNYEAQ. CDR3 length: 14 residues. Trimming stripped 1 base from V and 1 base from J, with 7 bases between. Here the CDR3 reads CASSLGVRNTEAFF. CDR3 DNA sequence: TGTGCCAGCAGCTTAGGGGTCAGGAACACTGAAGCTTTCTTT.

The table lists this clone with a count of one. This chain links TRBV7-9 with TRBJ1-1; D ambiguous. The CDR3 spans 12 residues. In germline, CDR1 is SEHNR, CDR2 FQNEAQ (reference sequence). V was clipped by 2 bases and J by 5 bases, with 6 bases between them. The CDR3 coding sequence is TGTGCCAGCAGCTTATTGTATACTGAAGCTTTCTTT. It specifies CASSLLYTEAFF.

The V gene is TRBV5-1, the J gene TRBJ2-2; D is perhaps TRBD2 (6 bases). CDR1 and CDR2 from the germline V gene are SGHRS and YFSETQ. The CDR3 runs to 16 residues. The V and J ends lost 0 bases and 1 base respectively, with 10 bases between them. The CDR3 DNA is TGCGCCAGCAGCTTGGGAGGGGACTGGAACACCGGGGAGCTGTTTTTT. It encodes CASSLGGDWNTGELFF.

The gene calls are TRBV7-9 and TRBJ2-7; unclear D gene. In germline, CDR1 is SEHNR, CDR2 FQNEAQ (reference sequence). The CDR3 is made up of 14 amino acids. Trimming cost V 6 bases and J 0 bases, with 12 bases left between them. The CDR3, as DNA: TGTGCCAGCAGAACTGATTCCAGCTCCTACGAGCAGTACTTC. Translated, it gives CASRTDSSSYEQYF.

The chain employs TRBV6-5 and TRBJ2-2, with unresolved D. This CDR3 is built from 14 residues. Trimming took off 8 bases at V and 4 bases at J, with 14 bases between the two ends. Looked up from germline, CDR1 is MNHEY and CDR2 is SVGAGI. CDR3: CASPPEVRTGELFF. The CDR3 DNA reads as TGTGCCAGCCCTCCCGAGGTTCGCACCGGGGAGCTGTTTTTT.

The rearrangement links TRBV7-2 to TRBJ2-7, with 8 bases lining up with TRBD1. Germline trimming cut 7 bases from V and 6 bases from J; bases unmatched to any gene: 8. The V gene's germline CDR1 is SGHTA and CDR2 FQGNSA. This CDR3 has 13 amino acids. The CDR3 protein is CASTPVTGAEQYF. The CDR3 DNA reads TGTGCCAGCACCCCTGTGACAGGGGCCGAGCAGTACTTC.